The 11 T cell receptor beta chains given below trace back to one sample, sequenced in a study of human T cells and chemical hapten exposure. TCRdb processed the RACE reads anew with MiXCR; each CDR3 protein has one entry. Of 150,000 to 200,000 distinct CDR3 sequences detected, 13% to 15% appear once; the ten largest clones hold about 1.7%. Time point in this sample: patch test 1, 2 weeks after DPC sensitization. The treatment is: therapeutic diphenylcyclopropenone sensitization with weekly scalp DPC. The starting material was whole blood, obtained in connection with sensitization to the hapten diphenylcyclopropenone (DPC). These receptors originate from a woman younger than 45 with alopecia areata. Some clones in this sample may be carry-over from other donors' samples.

The chain recombines TRBV4-3 with TRBJ2-3; D is ambiguous. Germline CDR1 LGHNA, CDR2 YSLEER. The CDR3 runs to 17 residues. V was trimmed by 1 base and J by 0 bases, leaving 14 bases between them. DNA for the CDR3: TGCGCCAGCAGCCAAGCACCGGCGGCTCCTAGCACAGATACGCAGTATTTT. Translation gives CASSQAPAAPSTDTQYF.

There are a few counts of this clonotype. The V call is TRBV7-2, the J call TRBJ1-2; D possibly corresponds to TRBD1 (5 bases). The CDR3 spans 17 residues. Trimming removed 5 bases at V and 6 bases at J, with 25 bases between. Germline V gene lookup returns CDR1 SGHTA and CDR2 FQGNSA. DNA of the CDR3: TGTGCCAGCAGCCCGGGACGGCGCGGGGCGGGTACGAATGGCTACACCTTC. It translates to CASSPGRRGAGTNGYTF.

The V call is TRBV3-1, the J call TRBJ1-1, with D possibly being TRBD1 (6 bases). CDR3 length: 12 amino acids. CDR1 is LGHDT, CDR2 YNNKEL, per germline (reference sequence). Trimming removed 5 bases at V and 11 bases at J, with 15 bases between. The CDR3 DNA reads as TGTGCCAGCAGCGAAGCGGGGGGCCAGGCTTTCTTT. Translating it yields CASSEAGGQAFF. The full variable domain, rest sourced from reference TRBV3-1 and TRBJ1-1, is DTAVSQTPKYLVTQMGNDKSIKCEQNLGHDTMYWYKQDSKKFLKIMFSYNNKELIINETVPNRFSPKSPDKAHLNLHINSLELGDSAVYFCASSEAGGQAFFGQGTRLTVV.

In this sample, this clonotype turned up a few times. This sequence joins TRBV29-1 and TRBJ2-3, with 11 positions matching TRBD1. V shed 6 bases and J 4 bases; nucleotides not matched to a gene: 9. CDR3 length: 15 amino acids. Germline V gene lookup returns CDR1 SQVTM and CDR2 ANQGSEA. In DNA form, the CDR3 reads TGCAGCGTGGCTGATGGGACAGGGGGTGCAGATACGCAGTATTTT. Translation: CSVADGTGGADTQYF.

Only a few counts were recorded for this clonotype. The chain recombines TRBV18 with TRBJ2-1; no definite D call. This CDR3 has 16 amino acids. Germline V gene sequence: CDR1 KGHSH, CDR2 LQKENI. The ends were cut back, 4 bases at V and 0 bases at J, with 13 bases in the middle. CDR3 amino acids: CASSREVPSSYNEQFF. DNA for the CDR3: TGTGCCAGCTCACGTGAGGTCCCAAGCTCCTACAATGAGCAGTTCTTC.

This clonotype came up a few times. This chain links TRBV20-1 with TRBJ2-1; weak D call: TRBD2 (6 bases). The CDR3 is 12 amino acids. Looked up from germline, CDR1 is DFQATT and CDR2 is SNEGSKA (reference sequence). Written as DNA, the CDR3 is TGCAGCGCGGGACTCCAATTTTATGAGCAGTTCTTC. Translation gives CSAGLQFYEQFF.

The gene calls are TRBV30 and TRBJ2-7; D ambiguous. Looked up from germline, CDR1 is GTSNPN and CDR2 is SVGIG (reference sequence). The CDR3 covers 13 residues. Deletions cut 2 bases from V and 2 bases from J, with 10 bases between. The CDR3 DNA sequence: TGTGCCTGGAGTTCGGCCGGACCCTACGAGCAGTACTTC. Protein product: CAWSSAGPYEQYF.

In its sample, this clonotype was seen a few times. The rearrangement links TRBV20-1 to TRBJ2-1; 8 bases are a match to TRBD2. The length of the CDR3 is 15 residues. The ends lost 0 bases at V and 7 bases at J; junction bases unmatched: 8. Germline CDR1 DFQATT, CDR2 SNEGSKA (reference sequence). The CDR3 protein is CSARDPSGGRNEQFF. The CDR3 nucleotides read TGCAGTGCTAGAGATCCGTCGGGCGGGAGGAATGAGCAGTTCTTC.

There are a few counts of this clonotype. The CDR3: CSVKRPNTGELFF. DNA of the CDR3: TGCAGCGTCAAACGACCAAACACCGGGGAGCTGTTTTTT. The V gene is TRBV29-1, the J gene TRBJ2-2; D call uncertain. This CDR3 comprises 13 residues. The V gene's germline CDR1 is SQVTM and CDR2 ANQGSEA. Deletions cut 6 bases from V and 2 bases from J, with 10 bases between.

This chain uses TRBV15 with TRBJ2-3; the D is unclear. Trimming removed 1 base from V and 1 base from J, with 9 bases in between. CDR3 length: 15 residues. In germline, CDR1 is LNHNV, CDR2 YYDKDF (reference sequence). The CDR3 region is CATSRGSEGTDTQYF. DNA of the CDR3: TGTGCCACCAGCAGAGGAAGTGAGGGCACAGATACGCAGTATTTT.

This chain connects TRBV4-1 to TRBJ1-5, with a possible D match to TRBD1 (6 bases). Germline V lookup: CDR1 MGHRA, CDR2 YSYEKL. V was clipped by 0 bases and J by 10 bases, with 16 bases between them. This CDR3 has 15 residues. The chain's CDR3 is CASSQERQVLSPQHF. CDR3 nucleotide sequence: TGCGCCAGCAGCCAAGAGCGACAGGTCTTAAGTCCCCAGCATTTT.